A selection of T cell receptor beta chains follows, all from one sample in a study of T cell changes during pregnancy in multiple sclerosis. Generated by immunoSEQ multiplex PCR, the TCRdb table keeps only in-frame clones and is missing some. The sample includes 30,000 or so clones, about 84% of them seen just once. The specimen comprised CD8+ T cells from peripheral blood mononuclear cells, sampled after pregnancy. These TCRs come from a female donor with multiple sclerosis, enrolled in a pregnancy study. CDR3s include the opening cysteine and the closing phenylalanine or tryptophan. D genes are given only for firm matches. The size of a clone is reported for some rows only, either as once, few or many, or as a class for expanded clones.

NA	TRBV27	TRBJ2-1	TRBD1	CASSLDRGFSGEQFF	TGTGCCAGCAGTCTGGACAGGGGGTTCAGTGGTGAGCAGTTCTTC
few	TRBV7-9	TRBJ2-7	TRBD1	CASSPRTGGLVEQYF	TGTGCCAGCAGCCCACGGACAGGGGGCTTAGTAGAGCAGTACTTC
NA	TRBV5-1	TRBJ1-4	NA	CASSLAQAGRGEKLFF	TGCGCCAGCAGCTTGGCCCAGGCAGGGAGGGGTGAAAAACTGTTTTTT
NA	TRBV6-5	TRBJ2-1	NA	CASEGGESNEQFF	TGTGCCAGCGAAGGGGGGGAATCCAATGAGCAGTTCTTC
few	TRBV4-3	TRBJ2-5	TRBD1	CASSQDGTGGAETQYF	TGCGCCAGCAGCCAAGATGGGACAGGGGGCGCAGAGACCCAGTACTTC
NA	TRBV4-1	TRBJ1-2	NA	CASSHPRRDLDSRANYGYTF	TGCGCCAGCAGCCACCCCCGCCGCGACTTAGACTCGAGAGCTAACTATGGCTACACCTTC
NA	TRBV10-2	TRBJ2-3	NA	CASASASTDTQYF	TGCGCCAGCGCTAGCGCTAGCACAGATACGCAGTATTTT
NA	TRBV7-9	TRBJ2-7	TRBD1	CASSSRDRGYYEQYF	TGTGCCAGCAGCTCCCGGGACAGGGGGTACTACGAGCAGTACTTC
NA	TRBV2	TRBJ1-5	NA	CASSDKGHLNQPQHF	TGTGCCAGCAGTGATAAGGGACACTTAAATCAGCCCCAGCATTTT
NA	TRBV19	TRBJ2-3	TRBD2	CASSIAIAGGPSTDTQYF	TGTGCCAGTAGTATAGCAATAGCGGGGGGACCCAGCACAGATACGCAGTATTTT
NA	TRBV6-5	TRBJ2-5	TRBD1	CASRGQLQETQYF	TGTGCCAGCAGGGGACAGTTACAAGAGACCCAGTACTTC
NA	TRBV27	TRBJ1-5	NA	CASSLLGGRQPQHF	TGTGCCAGCAGTTTATTGGGGGGACGACAGCCCCAGCATTTT
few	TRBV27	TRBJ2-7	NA	CASSPRAGRTYEQYF	TGTGCCAGCAGTCCCCGTGCAGGTCGTACCTACGAGCAGTACTTC
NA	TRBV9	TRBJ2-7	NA	CASSSQGERQYF	TGTGCCAGCAGTTCTCAGGGTGAGAGGCAGTACTTC
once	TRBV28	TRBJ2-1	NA	CASSPRSGSSLYNEQFF	TGTGCCAGCAGTCCCAGGAGCGGTAGCTCCCTCTACAATGAGCAGTTCTTC
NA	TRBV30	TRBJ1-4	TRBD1	CAWSPGQGDEKLFF	TGTGCCTGGAGTCCGGGACAGGGGGATGAAAAACTGTTTTTT
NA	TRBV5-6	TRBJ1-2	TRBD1	CASSLAVGTAYGYTF	TGTGCCAGCAGCTTGGCTGTCGGGACAGCCTATGGCTACACCTTC
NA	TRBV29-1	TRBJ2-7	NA	CSVIRGGLYEQYF	TGCAGCGTGATTCGGGGTGGGCTCTACGAGCAGTACTTC
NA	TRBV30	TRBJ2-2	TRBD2	CAWSVRGGLGELFF	TGTGCCTGGAGTGTCCGGGGGGGCCTTGGGGAGCTGTTTTTT
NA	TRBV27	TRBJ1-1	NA	CASSLEAGYNEAFF	TGTGCCAGCAGTTTAGAGGCGGGGTACAATGAAGCTTTCTTT
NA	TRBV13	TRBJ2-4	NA	CASSYRGGNIQYF	TGTGCCAGCAGCTACAGGGGGGGAAACATTCAGTACTTC
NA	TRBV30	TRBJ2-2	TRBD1	CAWSVKDRDTGELFF	TGTGCCTGGAGTGTCAAGGACAGGGACACCGGGGAGCTGTTTTTT
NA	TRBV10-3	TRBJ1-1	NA	CAISDRGGTEAFF	TGTGCCATCAGTGACAGGGGCGGCACTGAAGCTTTCTTT
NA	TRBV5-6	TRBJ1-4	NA	CASSLYWAGEATNEKLFF	TGTGCCAGCAGCTTGTATTGGGCAGGGGAAGCAACTAATGAAAAACTGTTTTTT
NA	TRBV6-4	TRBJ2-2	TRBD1	CASAEGQGAEELFF	TGTGCCAGCGCGGAAGGGCAGGGGGCTGAGGAGCTGTTTTTT
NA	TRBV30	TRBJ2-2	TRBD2	CAWRGLAGGNTGELFF	TGTGCCTGGAGGGGACTAGCGGGGGGGAACACCGGGGAGCTGTTTTTT
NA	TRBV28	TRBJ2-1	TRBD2	CASCSGGERGYNEQFF	TGTGCCAGCTGTTCGGGGGGGGAAAGAGGCTACAATGAGCAGTTCTTC
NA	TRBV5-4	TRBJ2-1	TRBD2	CASSWGGVQFF	TGTGCCAGCAGCTGGGGGGGTGTACAGTTCTTC
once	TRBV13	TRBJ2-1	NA	CASRPLGSYNEQFF	TGTGCCAGCAGACCTCTCGGCTCCTACAATGAGCAGTTCTTC
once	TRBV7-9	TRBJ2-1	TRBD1	CASSYGQGTYNEQFF	TGTGCCAGCAGCTACGGACAGGGAACCTACAATGAGCAGTTCTTC
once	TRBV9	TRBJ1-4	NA	CASSVAGQNEKLLF	TGTGCCAGCAGCGTAGCAGGTCAGAATGAAAAACTGCTTTTT
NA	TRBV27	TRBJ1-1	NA	CASSASGAAFF	TGTGCCAGCAGTGCCTCTGGGGCCGCTTTCTTT
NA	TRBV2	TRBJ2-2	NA	CASKWAPGELFF	TGTGCCAGCAAGTGGGCCCCCGGGGAGCTGTTTTTT
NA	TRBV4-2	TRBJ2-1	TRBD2	CASSQDGTSPYNEQFF	TGTGCCAGCAGCCAAGATGGGACTAGTCCCTACAATGAGCAGTTCTTC
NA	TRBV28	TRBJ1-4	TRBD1	CASSLLGQGSLANEKLFF	TGTGCCAGCAGTTTACTTGGACAGGGGAGTTTAGCTAATGAAAAACTGTTTTTT
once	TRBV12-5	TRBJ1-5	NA	CASGLPLLQPQHF	TGTGCTAGTGGTTTGCCTCTTCTACAGCCCCAGCATTTT
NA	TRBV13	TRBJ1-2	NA	CASSSETELYGYTF	TGTGCCAGCAGCTCGGAGACAGAGCTCTATGGCTACACCTTC
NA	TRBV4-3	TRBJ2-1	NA	CASSQDLGYNEQFF	TGCGCCAGCAGCCAAGATCTAGGATACAATGAGCAGTTCTTC
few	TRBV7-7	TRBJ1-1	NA	CASSLGANTEAFF	TGTGCTAGCAGCTTAGGGGCGAACACTGAAGCTTTCTTT
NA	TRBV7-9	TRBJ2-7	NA	CASSPQTVVALRYEQYF	TGTGCCAGCAGCCCCCAGACCGTAGTAGCTTTACGCTACGAGCAGTACTTC
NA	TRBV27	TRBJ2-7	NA	CASSLWGDGSYEQYF	TGTGCCAGCAGTTTATGGGGGGACGGGTCCTACGAGCAGTACTTC
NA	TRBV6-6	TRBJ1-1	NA	CASRTHFTMNTEAFF	TGTGCCAGCAGGACCCATTTTACTATGAACACTGAAGCTTTCTTT
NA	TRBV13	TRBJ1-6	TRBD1	CASSVWTGKGNSPLHF	TGTGCCAGCAGCGTCTGGACAGGGAAAGGCAATTCACCCCTCCACTTT
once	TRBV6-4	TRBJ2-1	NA	CASSDSAGYNEQFF	TGTGCCAGCAGTGACTCGGCGGGGTACAATGAGCAGTTCTTC
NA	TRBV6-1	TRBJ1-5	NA	CASSGSRSGNQPQHF	TGTGCCAGCAGTGGTAGCAGATCCGGAAATCAGCCCCAGCATTTT